Listed below are T cell receptor beta chains from one sample, sequenced in a study of memory CD4+ T cells and cytomegalovirus serostatus. Sequencing was performed with immunoSEQ multiplex PCR; in TCRdb, only in-frame clones are kept and a portion is missing. In the table there are about 52,000 clones, 65% to 80% of which are singletons. Sequencing used memory CD4+ T cells from blood. The origin of the receptors is an adult in good health and CMV-seropositive. CDR3s include the opening cysteine and the closing phenylalanine or tryptophan. Fields, in order: CDR3 DNA, CDR3 protein, D gene, J gene, CDR3 length, V gene, clone size. A D gene is named only where the DNA matches it firmly. Where a row states a size, it is once, few, many or the class of an expanded clone; other rows omit it.

TGCAGCGTTAAAGTCCTAGCGGGAGTAGGCACAGATACGCAGTATTTT CSVKVLAGVGTDTQYF TRBD2 TRBJ2-3 16 TRBV29-1 .
TGTGCCAGCAGTATTGGACTAGCGGGAGGAGAGACCCAGTACTTC CASSIGLAGGETQYF TRBD2 TRBJ2-5 15 TRBV6-1 .
TGCGCCAGCAGCTTGTCCCAAGGGGAGCAGTACTTC CASSLSQGEQYF . TRBJ2-7 12 TRBV5-1 .
TGTGCCAGCAGCCAAGCGGGTGTCTTCTATAATTCACCCCTCCACTTT CASSQAGVFYNSPLHF . TRBJ1-6 16 TRBV14 .
TGTGCCAGCAGCGGGACAGGGAGGGACACTGAAGCTTTCTTT CASSGTGRDTEAFF TRBD1 TRBJ1-1 14 TRBV5-4 .
TGCGCCAGCAGGCGGGCGGGGGGACCCTACGAGCAGTACTTC CASRRAGGPYEQYF TRBD2 TRBJ2-7 14 TRBV5-1 .
TGTGCCAGCAGCCCGCCCCTGAGAGACAGGGGATTAGGAAAACTGTTTTTT CASSPPLRDRGLGKLFF TRBD1 TRBJ1-4 17 TRBV7-8 .
TGTGCCAGCACCCTTAGAGGGGGCGGAAATCAGCCCCAGCATTTT CASTLRGGGNQPQHF TRBD1 TRBJ1-5 15 TRBV28 .
TGCGCCAGCAGCTTGGCGGGTCCCGTTGGGGAAAAACTGTTTTTT CASSLAGPVGEKLFF . TRBJ1-4 15 TRBV5-1 .
TGTGCCTGGAGTGTAATGAATGAGCAGTTCTTC CAWSVMNEQFF . TRBJ2-1 11 TRBV30 .
TGTGCCAGTAGCCTACACCGGGACAGGGGCCGCTATGGCTACACCTTC CASSLHRDRGRYGYTF TRBD1 TRBJ1-2 16 TRBV19 .
TGTGCCTGTAGCAGTCATTCCGGGACTAGGATGGATGAGCAGTTCTTC CACSSHSGTRMDEQFF TRBD2 TRBJ2-1 16 TRBV30 .
TGCGCCAGCAGCTTGCGGAGTCGGACTTCTGGGGCCAACGTCCTGACTTTC CASSLRSRTSGANVLTF . TRBJ2-6 17 TRBV5-1 .
TGTGCCAGCTCACCAGTTATCGGCAGGGCGCGCACTGAAGCTTTCTTT CASSPVIGRARTEAFF . TRBJ1-1 16 TRBV18 .
TGTGCCAGCAGTTTACGGCGGAATCTACGTACTGGCACAGATACGCAGTATTTT CASSLRRNLRTGTDTQYF . TRBJ2-3 18 TRBV27 .
TGTGCCAGCAGCCACGCCTCTTCCACTGAAGCTTTCTTT CASSHASSTEAFF . TRBJ1-1 13 TRBV7-8 .
TGTGCCAGCAGGGATGCCACCGGGTCCTCCGTCGGGTACTTC CASRDATGSSVGYF . TRBJ2-7 14 TRBV2 .
TGTGCCAGCAGCCTAACAGGGGGTAAGGAGCAGTTCTTC CASSLTGGKEQFF TRBD1 TRBJ2-1 13 TRBV11-3 .
TGTGCCAGCAGCTCGGGGGATGGGGAGGGAGCTTTCTTT CASSSGDGEGAFF . TRBJ1-1 13 TRBV11-3 once
TGTGCCAGTAGTACCAAACCTAGAGTAGCGGTTAGCTCCTACAATGAGCAGTTCTTC CASSTKPRVAVSSYNEQFF . TRBJ2-1 19 TRBV19 .
TGTGCCAGCAGCCGGGACAGTGGCACAGATACGCAGTATTTT CASSRDSGTDTQYF TRBD1 TRBJ2-3 14 TRBV2 .
TGTGCCAGCAGCTTAGGACATGGACCCTACGAGCAGTACTTC CASSLGHGPYEQYF . TRBJ2-7 14 TRBV7-9 .
TGTGCCAGCAGCAAAAGGAGGTGGCAGGGGGACGAGCAGTACTTC CASSKRRWQGDEQYF TRBD1 TRBJ2-7 15 TRBV7-3 .
TGTGCCAGCAGCCCTCTTGACGGCCAAGAGACCCAGTACTTC CASSPLDGQETQYF . TRBJ2-5 14 TRBV9 .
TGCAGCGTTACACCCTCCGGGGGAGAGACCCAGTACTTC CSVTPSGGETQYF . TRBJ2-5 13 TRBV29-1 .
TGTGCCAGTACTCTAGGCAGGGCCGGGGGGTTTACCGGGGAGCTGTTTTTT CASTLGRAGGFTGELFF TRBD2 TRBJ2-2 17 TRBV19 .
TGTGCCAGCAGCCCGCGGGGGACCGGGGCTAGTGGGTACGAGCAGTACTTC CASSPRGTGASGYEQYF TRBD2 TRBJ2-7 17 TRBV9 .
TGTGCCAGCAGCTTAGTCCCCCAGGGGGCGGGGAACACTGAAGCTTTCTTT CASSLVPQGAGNTEAFF TRBD1 TRBJ1-1 17 TRBV7-3 .
TGTGCCAGCAGCTTGGGACTAGCGGGGGCGCAGTATTTT CASSLGLAGAQYF TRBD2 TRBJ2-3 13 TRBV7-2 .
TGTGCTTTGACCCGTGCGCTTAGCTCCTACAATGAGCAGTTCTTC CALTRALSSYNEQFF . TRBJ2-1 15 TRBV30 .
TGCGCCAGCAGTCGAGCGGCACTTCAAGAGACCCAGTACTTC CASSRAALQETQYF . TRBJ2-5 14 TRBV23-1 .
TGCGCCAGCAGCTCCCTGACAGACCCCGCCGAGACCCAGTACTTC CASSSLTDPAETQYF . TRBJ2-5 15 TRBV5-1 .
TGTGCCAGCAAGGAAATAGGACAGTCCTACGAGCAGTACTTC CASKEIGQSYEQYF . TRBJ2-7 14 TRBV2 .
TGTGCCAGTAGGAACCAACTATGGACAGATACGCAGTATTTT CASRNQLWTDTQYF . TRBJ2-3 14 TRBV19 once
TGTGCCAGCAGTTTATCCAGGAAAGAGCAGTACTTC CASSLSRKEQYF . TRBJ2-7 12 TRBV28 .
TGTGCCAGCAGGGCGGGACAGAGGGGACGCACAGATACGCAGTATTTT CASRAGQRGRTDTQYF . TRBJ2-3 16 TRBV2 .
TGTGCCAGCAGCCAGGGGGGACAGGGTCCCTATGGCTACACCTTC CASSQGGQGPYGYTF TRBD1 TRBJ1-2 15 TRBV7-2 .
TGTGCCAGCAGTCTCATAGCGGGAGTCTACGAGCAGTACTTC CASSLIAGVYEQYF TRBD2 TRBJ2-7 14 TRBV27 .
TGTGCCAGCAGCACCCACGGGGGAGGGTCTGAAAAACTGTTTTTT CASSTHGGGSEKLFF . TRBJ1-4 15 TRBV7-9 .
TGTGCCAGCAGCCCCACGTCAGGCATCTATGGCTACACCTTC CASSPTSGIYGYTF . TRBJ1-2 14 TRBV11-2 .
TGTGCCAGCAGCTCTCGACTAGACAATGAGCAGTTCTTC CASSSRLDNEQFF . TRBJ2-1 13 TRBV7-6 .
TGTGCCAGCGGGTATTTCTCCGAGCAGTACTTC CASGYFSEQYF . TRBJ2-7 11 TRBV6-1 .
TGTGCCAGCGAGACGGGGGTCCACAACGCTGAAGCTTTCTTT CASETGVHNAEAFF . TRBJ1-1 14 TRBV2 .
TGCGCCAGCAGCTCGCAGGAAGGAGCCGGGGAGCTGTTTTTT CASSSQEGAGELFF . TRBJ2-2 14 TRBV5-1 once
TGTGCCAGCAGTAAGGAGGGTTGGAACATTCAGTACTTC CASSKEGWNIQYF . TRBJ2-4 13 TRBV27 .
TGTGCCTCACAAGCCTCGGGGGATCGAGGGACCCAGTACTTC CASQASGDRGTQYF . TRBJ2-5 14 TRBV10-3 .
TGTGCCAGCATTGTGAGCGGGACAGGCCCCTACGAGCAGTACTTC CASIVSGTGPYEQYF . TRBJ2-7 15 TRBV6-6 .
TGTGCCAGCAGCTCCTACACTTACCAACAAGAGACCCAGTACTTC CASSSYTYQQETQYF . TRBJ2-5 15 TRBV7-6 .
TGTGCCAGCAGCCTGACAGGGGCCAATGAGCAGTTCTTC CASSLTGANEQFF TRBD1 TRBJ2-1 13 TRBV11-3 .
TGTGCCAGCAGCTTCCAACCTTCTGAAAAACTGTTTTTT CASSFQPSEKLFF . TRBJ1-4 13 TRBV11-2 .
TGTGCCAGCAAACAGGGGACCTACGAGCAGTACTTC CASKQGTYEQYF TRBD1 TRBJ2-7 12 TRBV11-2 few
TGTGCCAGCAGCAGGCGACTAGCGGGAGTAGAGGAGCAGTACTTC CASSRRLAGVEEQYF . TRBJ2-7 15 TRBV21-1 .
TGCGCCAGCAGTCAATCGAGGTGGGAGCAGTACTTC CASSQSRWEQYF . TRBJ2-7 12 TRBV23-1 .